Sequencing of this T cell receptor (beta chain) was carried out in a study of blood T cell repertoires in COVID-19. The assay was immunoSEQ multiplex PCR, and TCRdb's table has in-frame clones only and misses some. The sample has about 220,000 clones, about 85% seen once. CDR1 ENHRY and CDR2 SYGVKD come from the germline V gene. The CDR3 loop spans 15 amino acids. V shed 6 bases, J shed 0 bases, and the junction held 5 bases outside the gene matches. The sequenced sample was peripheral blood. J is TRBJ2-7 and V is TRBV10-3; TRBD1 aligns across 10 bases. This receptor was taken from a man aged 50 to 60 who had recovered from COVID-19. Here the CDR3 DNA reads TGTGCCATCAGCTGGGACAGGGGAGCCTCCTACGAGCAGTACTTC. As protein: CAISWDRGASYEQYF.